These 17 T cell receptor beta chains came from one sample sequenced in a study of metastatic and nonmetastatic thyroid tumors. MiXCR re-clonotyped the PCR reads for TCRdb. Of 15,000 to 20,000 clones in the sample, 25% were seen once. The entire patient cohort was treatment-naive prior to thyroid surgery. Input material: adjacent normal tissue. The receptors come from a female donor with papillary thyroid cancer or a benign thyroid nodule (not recorded which). Some clones in this sample may be carry-over from other donors' samples.

This clone has more than one count but fewer than ten. This sequence joins TRBV9 and TRBJ2-7; the match to TRBD1 covers 10 bases. The CDR3 sequence is 16 residues long. The germline gives CDR1 SGDLS, CDR2 YYNGEE. J gave up 6 bases and V 4 bases, and 13 bases lay outside the gene matches. The CDR3 reads CASSPHPLGQGGEQYF. CDR3 coding DNA: TGTGCCAGCAGCCCCCACCCTTTAGGACAGGGGGGCGAGCAGTACTTC.

CDR3 bases: TGCAGTGCTGGGGGCCCCGACTCTGGAAACACCATATATTTT. Encoded protein: CSAGGPDSGNTIYF. This sequence joins TRBV20-1 and TRBJ1-3, with a weak D call TRBD1 (6 bases). V was pared by 5 bases and J by 0 bases, with 11 bases between. The CDR3 has 14 residues. Looked up from germline, CDR1 is DFQATT and CDR2 is SNEGSKA (reference sequence).

The chain combines TRBV7-3 with TRBJ2-3; possible D gene TRBD2, 5 bases. Germline V CDR1 and CDR2: SGHTA, FQGTGA. The CDR3 is 15 amino acids. Trimming took off 0 bases at V and 2 bases at J, with 9 bases between the two ends. DNA for the CDR3: TGTGCCAGCAGCTTAACGGGAGTACCCACAGATACGCAGTATTTT. Protein: CASSLTGVPTDTQYF. Complete variable domain (other parts from reference TRBV7-3 and TRBJ2-3): GAGVSQTPSNKVTEKGKYVELRCDPISGHTALYWYRQSLGQGPEFLIYFQGTGAADDSGLPNDRFFAVRPEGSVSTLKIQRTERGDSAVYLCASSLTGVPTDTQYFGPGTRLTVL.

This clone was detected only a few times. Other DNA sequences in this sample translate to the same CDR3. CDR3 nucleotide sequence: TGTGCCGAAGGGGGGTCCTATAATTCACCCCTCCACTTT. It codes for CAEGGSYNSPLHF. This sequence joins TRBV6-1 and TRBJ1-6; weak D call: TRBD1 (6 bases). The V and J ends lost 11 bases and 1 base respectively, with 9 bases between them. The CDR3 runs to 13 residues. Germline V gene data show CDR1 as MNHNS and CDR2 as SASEGT.

In this sample, this clone turned up a few times. The V and J genes are TRBV10-3 and TRBJ2-7; 8 bases fit TRBD1. Trimming removed 6 bases from V and 0 bases from J; junction bases left unmatched: 4. This CDR3 comprises 14 residues. Germline V gene sequence: CDR1 ENHRY, CDR2 SYGVKD. The CDR3 DNA reads as TGTGCCATCAGCCGACAGGGGCACTCCTACGAGCAGTACTTC. Protein: CAISRQGHSYEQYF.

A remark on this clone: Within the sample, other DNA sequences also encode this same CDR3. The chain is built from TRBV28 and TRBJ1-1; no clear D. Trimming stripped 4 bases from V and 1 base from J, with 13 bases between. The CDR3 runs to 15 residues. Germline CDR1 MDHEN, CDR2 SYDVKM. CDR3 region: CASSSPQIRNTEAFF. DNA of the CDR3: TGTGCCAGCAGTTCACCCCAAATTCGGAACACTGAAGCTTTCTTT.

The rearrangement uses TRBV5-1 and TRBJ2-1; the match to TRBD1 covers 9 bases. V gave up 0 bases and J gave up 9 bases; unmatched junction bases: 7. Germline assignment: CDR1 SGHRS and CDR2 YFSETQ. The CDR3 loop spans 15 amino acids. CDR3 sequence (DNA): TGCGCCAGCAGCTTGGCCACAGGGGGCATCGGTGAGCAGTTCTTC. Its translation: CASSLATGGIGEQFF.

This clone was counted many times. The chain couples TRBV12-3 or TRBV12-4 to TRBJ2-7; no clear D gene. Trimming took 5 bases from V and 6 from J, leaving 11 bases between them. CDR3 length: 12 residues. In nucleotides, the CDR3 is TGTGCCAGCAGTCTGGCCGACGGCGAGCAGTACTTC. This codes for CASSLADGEQYF.

This clone was counted a few times. This rearrangement joins TRBV27 to TRBJ1-1; 8 nucleotides agree with TRBD1. There are 13 residues in the CDR3. J gave up 5 bases and V 7 bases, and 6 bases lay outside the gene matches. Germline CDR1 and CDR2: MNHEY and SMNVEV (reference sequence). Here the CDR3 DNA reads TGTGCCAGCACGGCAGGGGGCAGGACTGAAGCTTTCTTT. Protein sequence: CASTAGGRTEAFF.

V is TRBV20-1 and J is TRBJ2-2; TRBD2 aligns across 8 bases. The CDR3 totals 15 residues. The J segment lost 5 bases and the V segment lost 6 bases, leaving 11 bases of the junction unmatched. Germline CDR1 DFQATT, CDR2 SNEGSKA (reference sequence). The CDR3 DNA reads as TGCAGTGCCACAAGCGGGAGTCGGGGTACCGGGGAGCTGTTTTTT. This sequence encodes CSATSGSRGTGELFF.

This clone is a singleton in its sample. The gene calls are TRBV11-1 and TRBJ2-3, with 7 bases identical to TRBD2. Germline lookup yields CDR1 SGHAT and CDR2 FQDESV (reference sequence). V lost 8 bases to trimming and J lost 0 bases; unmatched junction nucleotides: 8. CDR3 length: 15 amino acids. CDR3 DNA sequence: TGTGCCAGCCTCCTAGAGGGAGGGAGCACAGATACGCAGTATTTT. This codes for CASLLEGGSTDTQYF.

This clone was observed a few times. This chain connects TRBV20-1 to TRBJ1-1; TRBD1 might be the D (6 bases). The germline V gene has CDR1 DFQATT and CDR2 SNEGSKA (reference sequence). Trimming stripped 2 bases from V and 5 bases from J, with 9 bases between. The CDR3 runs 12 residues. The CDR3 loop is CSARNRDTEAFF. The DNA of the CDR3 is TGCAGTGCTAGAAACAGGGATACTGAAGCTTTCTTT.

The J gene is TRBJ2-7, the V gene TRBV9; 13 bases fit TRBD2. V was clipped by 4 bases and J by 5 bases; unmatched bases: 6. The CDR3 is 15 amino acids. Germline V gives CDR1 SGDLS, CDR2 YYNGEE. CDR3 sequence reads: CASSSTGTSGDEQYF. The DNA for the CDR3 is TGTGCCAGCAGCTCAACCGGGACTAGCGGGGACGAGCAGTACTTC.

V and J are TRBV27 and TRBJ1-2; TRBD1 aligns across 11 bases. V trimming: 8 bases; J trimming: 2 bases; junction bases outside the gene matches: 1. Germline-derived CDR1 and CDR2 are MNHEY and SMNVEV (reference sequence). This CDR3 region has 13 residues. CDR3 coding DNA: TGTGCCAGCTGGGACAGGGGGAACTATGGCTACACCTTC. It is translated as CASWDRGNYGYTF.

This clone came up many times. A much larger clone lies one base from this, so it may be a read error. Other DNA sequences in the sample encode the same CDR3. This chain connects TRBV19 to TRBJ2-2, with D perhaps TRBD2 (6 bases). Trimming removed 11 bases at V and 8 bases at J, with 15 bases between. Germline V gives CDR1 LNHDA, CDR2 SQIVND (reference sequence). The CDR3 extends over 12 amino acids. CDR3 DNA: TGTGCCGGAATGGGAGGAGGTGGGGAGCTGTTTTTT. Protein: CAGMGGGGELFF.

This clone has more than one count but fewer than ten. This chain connects TRBV7-9 to TRBJ1-1; D might be TRBD1 (5 bases). The V gene's germline CDR1 is SEHNR and CDR2 FQNEAQ (reference sequence). Trimming took off 8 bases at V and 4 bases at J, with 11 bases between the two ends. The CDR3 is 12 residues long. This CDR3 reads CASRRRGTEAFF. CDR3 nucleotides: TGTGCCAGCCGTCGTAGGGGCACTGAAGCTTTCTTT.

This clone was counted a few times. Relative to the germline gene, one junction end is altered; a read error may explain this. The genes are TRBV6-1 and TRBJ1-3; D is unclear. This CDR3 is built from 15 residues. Germline V gives CDR1 MNHNS, CDR2 SASEGT. CDR3 sequence (DNA): TGTGCCAGCAGTTCCGAGGGAGCCTCTGTAAACACCATATATTTT. The encoded protein is CASSSEGASVNTIYF.